A selection of T cell receptor beta chains follows, all from one sample in a study of blood T cell repertoires in COVID-19. Assay used: immunoSEQ multiplex PCR; TCRdb lists only in-frame clones, some missing. The sample carries 8,500 to 10,000 clones, roughly three quarters recorded once. Sequenced input: peripheral blood. Source of these receptors: a man aged 55 to 70 with active COVID-19. Each CDR3 is given without its conserved first and last residue. Each record gives: J gene, V gene, D gene, CDR3 protein. A D gene is named only where the DNA matches it firmly.

TRBJ2-7 | TRBV27 | TRBD2 | ASSPQAGGYEQY
TRBJ1-3 | TRBV2 | TRBD1 | ASSGQGRNTIY
TRBJ2-3 | TRBV5-6 | TRBD2 | ASSLLVLAGTRDTQY
TRBJ1-4 | TRBV9 | TRBD1 | ASSIGQGVPATNEKLF
TRBJ1-2 | TRBV19 | TRBD1 | ASSISQGASYGYT
TRBJ2-2 | TRBV29-1 | TRBD1 | SVRDREAGELF
TRBJ2-5 | TRBV7-2 | - | ASSFPRDKLQETQY
TRBJ2-2 | TRBV9 | TRBD2 | ASSFSRGGGELF
TRBJ2-1 | TRBV11-3 | TRBD2 | ASSSTGTSGANEQF
TRBJ1-5 | TRBV3-1/TRBV3-2 | TRBD1 | ASSQQGQKYQPQH
TRBJ2-5 | TRBV5-5 | TRBD2 | ASSGEGFGETQY
TRBJ2-5 | TRBV19 | - | ASSTDSQETQY
TRBJ2-5 | TRBV28 | TRBD1 | ASSPRQGEYQETQY
TRBJ1-6 | TRBV6-1 | - | ASSAPQGGNNSPLH
TRBJ2-3 | TRBV5-4 | - | ASSLDILDTQY
TRBJ1-2 | TRBV7-6 | TRBD1 | ASSLQDRGRSYT
TRBJ2-6 | TRBV6-2/TRBV6-3 | - | ASSRREGGANVLT
TRBJ2-1 | TRBV7-9 | - | ASEDSLYNEQF
TRBJ2-1 | TRBV11-2 | TRBD2 | ASRSGLAGGDEQF
TRBJ1-1 | TRBV6-6 | TRBD1 | ASSGRTGSTEAF
TRBJ2-5 | TRBV19 | TRBD2 | ASSTSSGGPETQY
TRBJ1-2 | TRBV30 | - | ACVIPKGYHGYT
TRBJ1-4 | TRBV5-6 | TRBD1 | ASSFNRGGNEKLF
TRBJ1-1 | TRBV28 | TRBD1 | ASATGAQNTEAF
TRBJ2-2 | TRBV6-5 | TRBD2 | ASSYGASGITGELF
TRBJ2-5 | TRBV28 | TRBD1 | ASSLLGRSQGVTQY
TRBJ2-1 | TRBV14 | - | ASKLTSSYNEQF
TRBJ2-1 | TRBV24-1 | TRBD1 | ATSVARTGWDEQF
TRBJ2-1 | TRBV7-6 | - | ASSSPDRTAEQF
TRBJ2-3 | TRBV6-5 | TRBD2 | ASSYWTGGSDTQY
TRBJ2-5 | TRBV5-5 | - | ASSYWTTRETQY
TRBJ2-1 | TRBV2 | - | ASRLRGPPHNEQF
TRBJ2-1 | TRBV5-4 | TRBD1 | ASSSPGQGNNEQF